This TCR beta chain was documented in a study of cytomegalovirus exposure and HLA in healthy donors. On the study more broadly: An analysis done earlier identified about 120 million unique TCR beta sequences from about 179 million T cells. Findings and caveats of the study: The CMV antigen specificity of a few CMV-associated chains was confirmed through in vitro analysis. Owing to their indistinguishability, certain V segments, notably TRBV6-2 and TRBV6-3, were excluded. Some public TCRs appeared in many individuals, while most sequences were rare.

The PCR made use of 60 Vbeta and 13 Jbeta primers. The table came from immunoSEQ multiplex PCR; TCRdb's copy has only in-frame clones and leaves some out. The data hold roughly 100,000 clones, with 70% to 80% observed a single time. The CDR3 contains 16 residues. The germline CDR1 and CDR2 sequences are MDHEN and SYDVKM. The V end was cut by 5 bases, the J end by 6 bases, with 20 bases between. This clone occurred a few times. As yet, its antigen is unknown. This receptor was obtained from a female donor in good health and CMV-seronegative. The sequenced sample was PBMCs. The chain combines TRBV28 with TRBJ2-1; D is possibly TRBD1 (6 bases). As DNA, the CDR3 is TGTGCCAGCAGTCCCCCCAACAGGGCGCTAATCAATGAGCAGTTCTTC. This encodes CASSPPNRALINEQFF.